Given below is one T cell receptor (beta chain) in context. These data are taken from a study of blood T cell repertoires in COVID-19. About the study: Specimens from acute and convalescent COVID-19 originated in the United States, Italy and Spain. PBMCs, B-cell-depleted T cells, or T cells were the source of the cDNA or gDNA that made up the material.

Original methodology: Estimation of nucleated cell counts was performed using reference gene primer amplification. Using immunoSEQ multiplex PCR, the repertoire was profiled, and TCRdb retains in-frame clones only, with some absent. The DNA gave D and trimming, while V, J and clone size come from that table. Found here are roughly 42,000 clones, 89% of them singletons; the top ten hold roughly 6.4%. The CDR3 totals 17 residues. The V end was cut by 2 bases, the J end by 5 bases, with 19 bases between. CDR1 is KGHSH and CDR2 is LQKENI in the germline V gene. The sequencing input was peripheral blood. This receptor was taken from a human donor in a cohort sampled during active COVID-19. The chain recombines TRBV18 with TRBJ2-1; a possible D gene is TRBD2 (6 bases). CDR3 sequence reads: CASSPESGWDFDNEQFF. The CDR3 DNA follows: TGTGCCAGCTCACCAGAGTCGGGTTGGGACTTCGACAATGAGCAGTTCTTC.